A single sample gave rise to the 20 T cell receptor beta chains below, sequenced in a study of blood T cell repertoires in COVID-19. Profiled with immunoSEQ multiplex PCR; TCRdb holds only in-frame clones, not every one. Of hundreds of thousands of clones detected, 85% to 90% appear once; the ten largest clones hold 1% to 1.3%. Sequencing was performed on PBMCs or T cells enriched from blood (not recorded which). These receptors were collected from a young man who had recovered from COVID-19.

This chain uses TRBV10-3 with TRBJ2-1; the D is unclear. In germline, CDR1 is ENHRY, CDR2 SYGVKD. This CDR3 has 12 amino acids. With 0 bases removed from V and 9 bases from J, the gap between germline ends came to 6 bases. In nucleotides, the CDR3 is TGTGCCATCAGTGAGTCAGCGTTTGAGCAGTTCTTC. Its protein product is CAISESAFEQFF.

The chain has TRBV7-2 and TRBJ2-1, with 10 bases aligning to TRBD2. The CDR3 has 15 amino acids. Germline-derived CDR1 and CDR2 are SGHTA and FQGNSA. V lost 4 bases and J lost 4; bases outside the gene matches: 4. CDR3 loop: CASSSRTSGYNEQFF. As DNA, the CDR3 is TGTGCCAGCAGCTCACGGACTAGCGGATACAATGAGCAGTTCTTC.

This clone was picked up one time. This rearrangement joins TRBV6-5 to TRBJ2-7; possibly TRBD1 for D (6 bases). Germline V gene lookup returns CDR1 MNHEY and CDR2 SVGAGI. This CDR3 contains 15 residues. V was trimmed by 6 bases and J by 0 bases, leaving 15 bases between them. The chain's CDR3 is CASRQTGQSSYEQYF. Written as DNA, the CDR3 is TGTGCCAGCAGACAGACAGGCCAAAGCTCCTACGAGCAGTACTTC.

The chain combines TRBV5-1 with TRBJ2-7, with D possibly matching TRBD1 (6 bases). The CDR3 sequence is 12 residues long. The germline V gene has CDR1 SGHRS and CDR2 YFSETQ. Trimming took 4 bases from V and 2 from J, leaving 7 bases between them. The CDR3 DNA reads as TGCGCCAGCAGCGGGACAACCTACGAGCAGTACTTC. Translated, it gives CASSGTTYEQYF.

The rearrangement joins TRBV4-2 to TRBJ2-7; 10 bases are shared with TRBD2. Germline CDR1 and CDR2: LGHNA and YNFKEQ. The CDR3 runs 15 residues. The V segment lost 4 bases and the J segment 7 bases; nucleotides outside the gene matches: 10. In DNA, the CDR3 is TGTGCCAGCAGCCCTAACATAGCGGGAGGTAGGGAGCAGTACTTC. Encoded protein: CASSPNIAGGREQYF.

This sequence joins TRBV28 and TRBJ2-7; D is unresolved. Germline CDR1 reads MDHEN; CDR2 reads SYDVKM. CDR3 length: 16 amino acids. Trimming removed 1 base from V and 1 base from J, with 14 bases in between. The CDR3: CASSLLGQDRSYEQYF. The CDR3 DNA reads as TGTGCCAGCAGTTTATTAGGCCAGGATAGGTCCTACGAGCAGTACTTC.

To note about this clone: The same CDR3 arises from other DNA sequences in this sample as well. The CDR3 region has the DNA TGTGCCAGTCGGACTAGCGGTAGCTACGAGCAGTACTTC. The encoded protein is CASRTSGSYEQYF. V usage is TRBV28 and J usage is TRBJ2-7; 10 bases are shared with TRBD2. The CDR3 sequence is 13 residues long. V trimming: 9 bases; J trimming: 3 bases; junction bases outside the gene matches: 5. Germline assignment: CDR1 MDHEN and CDR2 SYDVKM.

The chain employs TRBV12-3 or TRBV12-4 and TRBJ1-1; D is possibly TRBD1 (5 bases). This CDR3 has 11 amino acids. V was pared by 5 bases and J by 8 bases, with 9 bases between. CDR3 in amino acids: CASSRTSEAFF. The DNA of the CDR3 is TGTGCCAGCAGTCGGACATCAGAAGCTTTCTTT.

The chain has TRBV7-9 and TRBJ2-1, with D maybe TRBD1 (6 bases). V gave up 1 base and J gave up 4 bases, with 8 bases separating them. CDR1 and CDR2 from the germline V gene are SEHNR and FQNEAQ (reference sequence). The CDR3 spans 14 residues. The CDR3 bases are TGTGCCAGCAGCTTAGGACAGGAATACAATGAGCAGTTCTTC. This encodes CASSLGQEYNEQFF.

The rearrangement links TRBV2 to TRBJ1-4, with D possibly matching TRBD1 (5 bases). CDR1 and CDR2 from the germline V gene are SNHLY and FYNNEI. V lost 8 bases, J lost 7 bases, and 14 bases lay in between. The CDR3 has 13 residues. The CDR3 DNA sequence: TGTGCCAGCTCGGAGGGGCGCGGTGAAAAACTGTTTTTT. Translation: CASSEGRGEKLFF.

The chain uses TRBV7-3 and TRBJ2-7; 9 bases agree with TRBD1. The CDR3 runs 14 residues. The V gene end was trimmed by 5 bases and the J gene end by 3 bases; junction bases not matched to a gene: 5. In germline, CDR1 is SGHTA, CDR2 FQGTGA. CDR3 in amino acids: CASSPGQGFYEQYF. The CDR3 nucleotides are TGTGCCAGCAGCCCCGGACAGGGGTTCTACGAGCAGTACTTC.

The chain is built from TRBV5-8 and TRBJ2-3; D gene ambiguous. This CDR3 region has 15 residues. CDR1 is SGHTS, CDR2 YDEGEE, per germline. Trimming pared 4 bases from V and 0 bases from J, leaving 12 bases between. The CDR3, as DNA: TGTGCCAGCAGCCAAGCTTTCTCCAGCACAGATACGCAGTATTTT. It is translated as CASSQAFSSTDTQYF.

The chain is built from TRBV11-2 and TRBJ2-2, with 9 bases fitting TRBD2. The junction had 12 bases not matched to a gene; V was cut back by 11 bases and J by 5 bases. Germline CDR1 is SGHAT and CDR2 is FQNNGV. This CDR3 has 15 residues. The CDR3 reads CAHEVAGAPTGELFF. The CDR3, as DNA: TGTGCCCACGAAGTAGCGGGAGCTCCGACCGGGGAGCTGTTTTTT.

This clone was found once. V and J are TRBV5-1 and TRBJ1-2; no firm D call. CDR3 length: 13 residues. Trimming shortened V by 8 bases and J by 2 bases, and 13 bases separated the two germline ends. Germline values: CDR1 SGHRS, CDR2 YFSETQ. The CDR3 DNA reads as TGCGCCAGAGAGCATTTGCGAAACTATGGCTACACCTTC. It yields the protein CAREHLRNYGYTF.

This clone was seen once. The chain combines TRBV7-3 with TRBJ2-1; the D gene is possibly TRBD1 (5 bases). The CDR3 totals 15 residues. The V end was cut by 2 bases, the J end by 0 bases, with 8 bases between. Per the germline V gene, CDR1 is SGHTA and CDR2 is FQGTGA. The CDR3 loop reads CASSLADTSYNEQFF. The CDR3 nucleotides read TGTGCCAGCAGCTTAGCGGACACCTCCTACAATGAGCAGTTCTTC.

The count of this clone is one. The chain is built from TRBV21-1 and TRBJ2-7; the D segment call TRBD1 is taken from the table without a DNA check. TRBV21-1 is flagged as a pseudogene. CDR3 length equals 16 residues. The CDR3 coding sequence is TGTGCCAGCAGCACCTACACCGGGACAGGGGGCGCCCAGCAGTACTTC. Translation gives CASSTYTGTGGAQQYF.

The chain is built from TRBV5-1 and TRBJ2-5; D possibly corresponds to TRBD1 (6 bases). Trimming left V 4 bases short and J 5 bases short, with 15 bases between. CDR3 length: 14 residues. CDR1 is SGHRS, CDR2 YFSETQ, per germline. The CDR3 reads CASSVGQASETQYF. CDR3 DNA: TGCGCCAGCAGCGTGGGACAAGCCTCGGAGACCCAGTACTTC.

This chain connects TRBV5-6 to TRBJ2-7; a weak D match, TRBD2 (6 bases). This CDR3 comprises 13 residues. Trimming took off 4 bases at V and 1 base at J, with 9 bases between the two ends. Germline V CDR1 and CDR2: SGHDT, YYEEEE. The DNA for the CDR3 is TGTGCCAGCAGCGGTAGCGGATCCTACGAGCAGTACTTC. This gives the protein CASSGSGSYEQYF.

The J gene is TRBJ2-1, the V gene TRBV18; 7 positions match TRBD2. This CDR3 spans 16 amino acids. Germline V CDR1 and CDR2: KGHSH, LQKENI. Trimming took 0 bases from V and 10 from J; bases not matched to a gene: 12. In DNA form, the CDR3 reads TGTGCCAGCTCACCACCCCGCGGGGCGGGAGTCGGCGAGCAGTTCTTC. Translating gives CASSPPRGAGVGEQFF.

This chain joins TRBV27 and TRBJ2-5; TRBD1 is a possible D gene (5 bases). The V end was cut by 3 bases, the J end by 4 bases, with 12 bases between. CDR1 is MNHEY, CDR2 SMNVEV, per germline (reference sequence). This CDR3 region has 14 residues. The CDR3 is CASSFLGDRETQYF. The CDR3 DNA is TGTGCCAGCAGTTTCTTAGGGGATCGAGAGACCCAGTACTTC.